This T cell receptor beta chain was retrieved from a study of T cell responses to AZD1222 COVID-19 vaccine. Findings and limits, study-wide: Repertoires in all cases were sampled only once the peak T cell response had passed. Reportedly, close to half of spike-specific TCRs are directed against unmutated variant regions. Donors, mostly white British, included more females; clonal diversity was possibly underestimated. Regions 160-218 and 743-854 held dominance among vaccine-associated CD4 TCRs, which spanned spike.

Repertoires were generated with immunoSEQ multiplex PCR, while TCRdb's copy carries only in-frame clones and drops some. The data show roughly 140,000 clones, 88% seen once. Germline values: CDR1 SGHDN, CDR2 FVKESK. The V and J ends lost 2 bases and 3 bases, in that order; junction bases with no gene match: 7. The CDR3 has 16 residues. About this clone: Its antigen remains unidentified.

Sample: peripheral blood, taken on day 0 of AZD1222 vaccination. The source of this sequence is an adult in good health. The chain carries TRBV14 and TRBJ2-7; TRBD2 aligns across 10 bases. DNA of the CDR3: TGTGCCAGCAGCCAAATTTCTAGCGGGAGATTCTACGAGCAGTACTTC. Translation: CASSQISSGRFYEQYF.